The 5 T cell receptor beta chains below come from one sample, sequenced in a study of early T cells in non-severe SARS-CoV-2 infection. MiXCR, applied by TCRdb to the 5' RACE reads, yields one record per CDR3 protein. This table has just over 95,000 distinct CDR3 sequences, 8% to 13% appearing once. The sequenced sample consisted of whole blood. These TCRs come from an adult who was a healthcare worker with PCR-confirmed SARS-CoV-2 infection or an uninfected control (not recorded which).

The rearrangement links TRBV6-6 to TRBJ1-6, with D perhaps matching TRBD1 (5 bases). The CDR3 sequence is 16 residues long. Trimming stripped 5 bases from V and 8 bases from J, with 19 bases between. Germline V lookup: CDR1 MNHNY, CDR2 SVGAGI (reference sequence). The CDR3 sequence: CASSPQGHMDYSPLHF. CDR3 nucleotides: TGTGCCAGCAGTCCCCAAGGACATATGGATTATTCACCCCTCCACTTT.

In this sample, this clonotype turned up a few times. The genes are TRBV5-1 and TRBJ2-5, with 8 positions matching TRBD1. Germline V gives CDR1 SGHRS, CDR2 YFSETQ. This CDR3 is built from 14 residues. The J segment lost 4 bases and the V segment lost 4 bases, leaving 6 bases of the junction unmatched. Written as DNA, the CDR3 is TGCGCCAGCAGCGGGACAGGTGGGCGAGAGACCCAGTACTTC. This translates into CASSGTGGRETQYF. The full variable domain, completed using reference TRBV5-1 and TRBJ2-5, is KAGVTQTPRYLIKTRGQQVTLSCSPISGHRSVSWYQQTPGQGLQFLFEYFSETQRNKGNFPGRFSGRQFSNSRSEMNVSTLELGDSALYLCASSGTGGRETQYFGPGTRLLVL.

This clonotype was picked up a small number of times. In DNA, the CDR3 is TGTGCCAGCAGCACGGGACTAAGGGCCCTCACCGGGGAGCTGTTTTTT. As protein: CASSTGLRALTGELFF. This chain links TRBV9 with TRBJ2-2, with 7 bases matching TRBD2. The CDR3 runs 16 residues. J gave up 4 bases and V 4 bases, and 10 bases lay outside the gene matches. Germline-derived CDR1 and CDR2 are SGDLS and YYNGEE.

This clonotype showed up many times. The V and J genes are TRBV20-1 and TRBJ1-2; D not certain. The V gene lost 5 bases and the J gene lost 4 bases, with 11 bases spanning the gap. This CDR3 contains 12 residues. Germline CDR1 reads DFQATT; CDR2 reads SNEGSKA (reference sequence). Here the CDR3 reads CSAVHDTYGYTF. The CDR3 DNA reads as TGCAGTGCTGTGCATGATACCTATGGCTACACCTTC.

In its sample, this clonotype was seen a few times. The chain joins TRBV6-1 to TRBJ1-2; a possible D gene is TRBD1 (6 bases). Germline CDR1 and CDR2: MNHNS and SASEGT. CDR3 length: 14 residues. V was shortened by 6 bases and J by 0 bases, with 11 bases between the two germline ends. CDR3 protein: CASRYREANYGYTF. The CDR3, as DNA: TGTGCCAGCAGATACAGGGAAGCTAACTATGGCTACACCTTC.